The sequence of this TCR beta chain was determined in a study of T cells in Graves' hyperthyroidism and ophthalmopathy. This clonotype was counted many times. The V gene's germline CDR1 is MNHNS and CDR2 SASEGT. This CDR3 is 12 amino acids long. With 6 bases clipped from V and 7 bases from J, the junction kept 4 bases outside the gene matches. RNA transcripts were the template for amplifying TCR beta CDR3 regions. During a first-round RT-PCR of the TCR CDR3, the HTBI primer set was used. TCRdb re-called the multiplex PCR reads with MiXCR, one entry per CDR3 protein. This table has about 300,000 distinct CDR3 sequences, roughly 13% appearing once.

This rearrangement joins TRBV6-1 to TRBJ1-1, with 8 bases aligning to TRBD1. The material sequenced was blood. The clonotype originates from a middle-aged woman with Graves' hyperthyroidism. The CDR3 sequence is CASRTGDNEAFF. The CDR3 DNA follows: TGTGCCAGCAGGACAGGGGACAATGAAGCTTTCTTT.